Listed below are T cell receptor beta chains from one sample, sequenced in a study of T cell responses to AZD1222 COVID-19 vaccine. Some clones are missing from TCRdb's copy, which holds only in-frame ones; the method was immunoSEQ multiplex PCR. Of tens of thousands of clones in the sample, around 92% were seen once. The specimen comprised peripheral blood, sampled on day 0 of MenACWY control vaccination. Receptors were obtained from an adult in good health. CDR3s leave out the opening cysteine and the closing phenylalanine or tryptophan.

j_gene	len	v_gene	CDR3aa
TRBJ2-2	12	TRBV5-1	ASGRGQATGELF
TRBJ2-7	14	TRBV6-2/TRBV6-3	ASSYPTSGSPYEQY
TRBJ1-5	10	TRBV19	ASSFEFQPQH
TRBJ1-2	12	TRBV6-5	ASRTQGANYGYT
TRBJ2-3	10	TRBV29-1	SVDFSTDTQY
TRBJ2-1	13	TRBV6-5	ASSYGVTAYNEQF
TRBJ2-5	13	TRBV9	ASSVLAGGGETQY
TRBJ2-2	13	TRBV10-1	ATKGLAANTGELF
TRBJ1-4	14	TRBV15	ATSRKGETTNEKLF
TRBJ1-1	11	TRBV6-4	ASSAGRNTEAF
TRBJ2-2	14	TRBV5-1	ASSFLGAPDTGELF
TRBJ2-1	10	TRBV7-9	ASSPAMGEQF
TRBJ1-2	11	TRBV19	ASSPISPDGYT
TRBJ2-3	11	TRBV5-6	ASSFSSTDTQY
TRBJ1-3	14	TRBV9	ASSVARGDSGNTIY
TRBJ2-5	9	TRBV1	TSSPWETQY
TRBJ2-7	13	TRBV5-5	ASSAGTGKTYEQY
TRBJ1-1	12	TRBV11-2	ASSLAGYDTEAF
TRBJ1-2	13	TRBV7-9	ASSLSGQGANGYT
TRBJ1-1	12	TRBV14	ASSRWNKESEAF
TRBJ2-3	11	TRBV7-9	ASSLTVADTQY
TRBJ1-1	11	TRBV6-2/TRBV6-3	ASSFTGNTEAF
TRBJ1-2	13	TRBV4-3	ASSQGTAANYGYT
TRBJ2-3	13	TRBV4-3	ASSQGGGSTDTQY
TRBJ2-3	16	TRBV19	ASSSIAGQGASRDTQY
TRBJ2-3	12	TRBV14	ASSPLGGAGTQY
TRBJ2-5	12	TRBV6-5	ASTTRQTQETQY
TRBJ1-3	15	TRBV3-1/TRBV3-2	ASSHRPPLHARNTIY
TRBJ1-2	8	TRBV20-1	SAPNYGYT
TRBJ1-1	11	TRBV12-5	ASGLGANTEAF
TRBJ2-1	11	TRBV5-6	ASSLTSYNEQF
TRBJ2-3	9	TRBV5-6	ASSLMNTQY
TRBJ1-1	12	TRBV6-5	ASSYGTLDTEAF
TRBJ1-2	13	TRBV28	ASSPLVPLNYGYT
TRBJ2-5	11	TRBV18	ASSPGAQETQY